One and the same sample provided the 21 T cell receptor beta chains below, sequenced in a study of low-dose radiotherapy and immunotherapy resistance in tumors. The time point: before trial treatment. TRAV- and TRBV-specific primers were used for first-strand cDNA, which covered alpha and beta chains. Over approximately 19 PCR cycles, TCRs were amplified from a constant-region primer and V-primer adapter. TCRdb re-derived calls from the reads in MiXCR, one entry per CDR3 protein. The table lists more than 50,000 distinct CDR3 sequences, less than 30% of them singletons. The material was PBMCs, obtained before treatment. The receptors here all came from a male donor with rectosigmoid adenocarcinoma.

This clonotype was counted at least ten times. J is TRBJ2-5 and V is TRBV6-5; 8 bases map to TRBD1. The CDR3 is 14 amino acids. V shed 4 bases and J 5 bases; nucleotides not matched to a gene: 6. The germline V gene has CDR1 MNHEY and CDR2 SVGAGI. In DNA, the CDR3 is TGTGCCAGCAGTTGGACCGACAGGGGTGAGACCCAGTACTTC. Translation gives CASSWTDRGETQYF.

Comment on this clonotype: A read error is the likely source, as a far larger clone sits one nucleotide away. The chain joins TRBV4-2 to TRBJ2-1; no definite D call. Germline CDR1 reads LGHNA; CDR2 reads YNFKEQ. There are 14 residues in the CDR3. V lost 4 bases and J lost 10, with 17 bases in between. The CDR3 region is CASSPERVGYEQFF. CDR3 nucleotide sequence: TGTGCCAGCAGCCCAGAGAGAGTGGGCTACGAGCAGTTCTTC.

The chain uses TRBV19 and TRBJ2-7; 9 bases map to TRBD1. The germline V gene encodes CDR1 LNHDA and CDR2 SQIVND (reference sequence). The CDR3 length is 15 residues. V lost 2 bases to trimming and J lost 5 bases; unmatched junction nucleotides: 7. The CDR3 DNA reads TGTGCCAGTAGTATACCCAACAGGGGGCCAGACGAGCAGTACTTC. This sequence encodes CASSIPNRGPDEQYF.

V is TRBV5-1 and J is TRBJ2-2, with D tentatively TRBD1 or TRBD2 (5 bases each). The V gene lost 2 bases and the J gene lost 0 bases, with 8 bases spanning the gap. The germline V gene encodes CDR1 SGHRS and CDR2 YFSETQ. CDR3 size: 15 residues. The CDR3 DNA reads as TGCGCCAGCAGCTTCTGGGACCCGAACACCGGGGAGCTGTTTTTT. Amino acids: CASSFWDPNTGELFF.

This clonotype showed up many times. The CDR3 DNA follows: TGCGCCAGCAGCTTGGATAGGGGAATGGACTATGGCTACACCTTC. Protein product: CASSLDRGMDYGYTF. The chain has TRBV5-1 and TRBJ1-2, with a tentative D call TRBD1 (5 bases). The CDR3 contains 15 residues. Germline V gene data show CDR1 as SGHRS and CDR2 as YFSETQ. V was pared by 0 bases and J by 3 bases, with 12 bases between.

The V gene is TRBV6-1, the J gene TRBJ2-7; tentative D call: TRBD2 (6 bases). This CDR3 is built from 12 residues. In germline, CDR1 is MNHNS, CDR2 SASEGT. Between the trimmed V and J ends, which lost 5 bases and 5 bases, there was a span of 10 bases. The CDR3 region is CASSYAGNEQYF. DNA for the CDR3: TGTGCCAGCAGTTACGCGGGAAACGAGCAGTACTTC.

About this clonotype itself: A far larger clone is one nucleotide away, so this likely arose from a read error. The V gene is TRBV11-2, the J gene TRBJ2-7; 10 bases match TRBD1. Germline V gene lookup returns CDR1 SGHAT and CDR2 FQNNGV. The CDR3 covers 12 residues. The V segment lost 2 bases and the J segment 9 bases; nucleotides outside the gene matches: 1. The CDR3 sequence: CASSLWDRGQYF. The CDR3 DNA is TGTGCCAGCAGCTTATGGGACAGGGGGCAGTACTTC. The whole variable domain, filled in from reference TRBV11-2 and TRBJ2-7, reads EAGVAQSPRYKIIEKRQSVAFWCNPISGHATLYWYQQILGQGPKLLIQFQNNGVVDDSQLPKDRFSAERLKGVDSTLKIQPAKLEDSAVYLCASSLWDRGQYFGPGTRLTVT.

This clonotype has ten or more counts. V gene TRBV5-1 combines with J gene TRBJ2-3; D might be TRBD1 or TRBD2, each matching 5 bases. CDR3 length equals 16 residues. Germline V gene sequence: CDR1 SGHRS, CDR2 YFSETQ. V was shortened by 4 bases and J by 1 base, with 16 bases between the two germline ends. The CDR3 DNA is TGCGCCAGCAGCCTGGAATGGGGGAGAGGCACAGATACGCAGTATTTT. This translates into CASSLEWGRGTDTQYF.

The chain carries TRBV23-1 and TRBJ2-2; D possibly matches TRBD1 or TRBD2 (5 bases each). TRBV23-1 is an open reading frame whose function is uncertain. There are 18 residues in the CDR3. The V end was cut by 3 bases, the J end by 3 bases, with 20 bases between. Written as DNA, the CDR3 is TGCGCCAGCAGTCATTGCCGGATTAGGGACGGAGACACCGGGGAGCTGTTTTTT. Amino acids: CASSHCRIRDGDTGELFF.

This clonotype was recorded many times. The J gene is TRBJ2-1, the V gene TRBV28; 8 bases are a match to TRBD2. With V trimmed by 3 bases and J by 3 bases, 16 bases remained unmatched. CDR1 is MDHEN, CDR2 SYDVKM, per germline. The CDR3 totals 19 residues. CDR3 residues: CASSLPGPASGPGYNEQFF. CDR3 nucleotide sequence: TGTGCCAGCAGTTTGCCTGGGCCCGCTAGCGGGCCGGGCTACAATGAGCAGTTCTTC.

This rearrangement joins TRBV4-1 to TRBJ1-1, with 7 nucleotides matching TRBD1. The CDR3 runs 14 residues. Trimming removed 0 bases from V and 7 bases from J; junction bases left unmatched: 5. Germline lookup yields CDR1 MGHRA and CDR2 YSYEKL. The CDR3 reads CASSQDRTGDEAFF. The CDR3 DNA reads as TGCGCCAGCAGCCAAGATCGGACAGGAGATGAAGCTTTCTTT.

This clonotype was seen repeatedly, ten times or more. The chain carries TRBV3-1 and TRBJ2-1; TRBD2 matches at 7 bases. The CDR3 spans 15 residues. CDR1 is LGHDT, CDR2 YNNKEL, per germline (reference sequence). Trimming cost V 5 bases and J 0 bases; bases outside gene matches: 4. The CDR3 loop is CASSLRGTSYNEQFF. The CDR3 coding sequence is TGTGCCAGCAGCTTGCGGGGGACCTCCTACAATGAGCAGTTCTTC.

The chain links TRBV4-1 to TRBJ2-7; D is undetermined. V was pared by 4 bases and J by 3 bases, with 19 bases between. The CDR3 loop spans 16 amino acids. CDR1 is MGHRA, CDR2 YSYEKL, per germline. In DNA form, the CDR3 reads TGCGCCAGCAGCCTCGGCCCTATGCCCCCAGACTACGAGCAGTACTTC. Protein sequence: CASSLGPMPPDYEQYF.

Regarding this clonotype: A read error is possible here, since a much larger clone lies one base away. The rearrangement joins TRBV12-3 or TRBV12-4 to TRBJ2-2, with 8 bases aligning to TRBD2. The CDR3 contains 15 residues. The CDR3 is CASRKAGANTGKLFF. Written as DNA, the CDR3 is TGTGCCAGCAGAAAAGCGGGAGCGAACACCGGGAAGCTGTTTTTT.

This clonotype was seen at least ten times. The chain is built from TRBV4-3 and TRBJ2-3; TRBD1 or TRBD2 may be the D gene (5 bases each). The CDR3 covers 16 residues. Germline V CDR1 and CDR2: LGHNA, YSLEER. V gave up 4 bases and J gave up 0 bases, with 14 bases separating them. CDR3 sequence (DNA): TGCGCCAGCAGCCCCCAGGGTGGGGGTAGCACAGATACGCAGTATTTT. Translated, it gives CASSPQGGGSTDTQYF.

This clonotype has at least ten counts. The CDR3 spells CASSYRGGGSGNTIYF. CDR3 sequence (DNA): TGTGCCAGCAGTTACCGGGGTGGGGGCTCTGGAAACACCATATATTTT. This chain connects TRBV6-6 to TRBJ1-3; D perhaps matches TRBD1 (5 bases). The germline CDR1 and CDR2 sequences are MNHNY and SVGAGI (reference sequence). Trimming pared 2 bases from V and 0 bases from J, leaving 11 bases between. This CDR3 region has 16 residues.

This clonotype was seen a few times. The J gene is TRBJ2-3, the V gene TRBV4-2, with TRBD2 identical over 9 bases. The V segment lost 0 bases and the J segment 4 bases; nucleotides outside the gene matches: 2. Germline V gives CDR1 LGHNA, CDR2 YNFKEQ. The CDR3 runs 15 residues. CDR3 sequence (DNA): TGTGCCAGCAGCCAAGAGCGGGAGGGCCCAGATACGCAGTATTTT. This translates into CASSQEREGPDTQYF.

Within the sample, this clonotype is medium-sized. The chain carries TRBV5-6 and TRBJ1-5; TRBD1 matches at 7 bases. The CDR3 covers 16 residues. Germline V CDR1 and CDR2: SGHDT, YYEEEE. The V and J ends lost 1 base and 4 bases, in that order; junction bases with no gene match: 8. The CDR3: CASSLRWQGGNQPQHF. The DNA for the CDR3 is TGTGCCAGCAGCTTGAGGTGGCAGGGGGGAAATCAGCCCCAGCATTTT.

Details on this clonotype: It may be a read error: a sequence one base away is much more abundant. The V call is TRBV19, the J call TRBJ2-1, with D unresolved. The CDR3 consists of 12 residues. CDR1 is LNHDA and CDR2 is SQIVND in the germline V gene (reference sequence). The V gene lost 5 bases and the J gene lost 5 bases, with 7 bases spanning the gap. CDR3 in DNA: TGTGCCAGTAGTCCTCGGGACAATGAGCAGTTCTTC. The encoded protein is CASSPRDNEQFF.

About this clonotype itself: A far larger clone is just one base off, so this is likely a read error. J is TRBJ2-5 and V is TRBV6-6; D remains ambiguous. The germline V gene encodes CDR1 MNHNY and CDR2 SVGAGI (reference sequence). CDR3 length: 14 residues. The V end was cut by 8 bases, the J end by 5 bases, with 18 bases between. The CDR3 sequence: CASVEGMTFETQYF. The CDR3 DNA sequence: TGTGCCAGCGTTGAAGGAATGACTTTCGAGACCCAGTACTTC.

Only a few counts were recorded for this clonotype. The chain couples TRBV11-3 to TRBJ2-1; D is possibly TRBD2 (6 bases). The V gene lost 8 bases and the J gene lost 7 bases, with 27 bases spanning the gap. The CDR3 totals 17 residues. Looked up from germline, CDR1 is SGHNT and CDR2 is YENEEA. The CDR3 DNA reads TGTGCCAGCTCCTCCGGGGGTCAAGTGGGGGTCCGGAATGAGCAGTTCTTC. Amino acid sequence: CASSSGGQVGVRNEQFF.